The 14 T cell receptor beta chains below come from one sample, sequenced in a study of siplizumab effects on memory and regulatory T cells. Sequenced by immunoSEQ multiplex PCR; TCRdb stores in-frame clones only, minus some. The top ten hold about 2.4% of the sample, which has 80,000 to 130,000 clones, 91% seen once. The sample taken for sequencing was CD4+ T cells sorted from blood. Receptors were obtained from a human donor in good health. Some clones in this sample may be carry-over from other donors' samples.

The CDR3, as DNA: TGCGCCAGCAGAGTGGGGTTACAGGGAAATCAGCCCCAGCATTTT. It encodes CASRVGLQGNQPQHF. The rearrangement joins TRBV5-1 to TRBJ1-5; TRBD1 might be the D (6 bases). Germline CDR1 SGHRS, CDR2 YFSETQ. The CDR3 length is 15 residues. Trimming removed 5 bases at V and 4 bases at J, with 16 bases between.

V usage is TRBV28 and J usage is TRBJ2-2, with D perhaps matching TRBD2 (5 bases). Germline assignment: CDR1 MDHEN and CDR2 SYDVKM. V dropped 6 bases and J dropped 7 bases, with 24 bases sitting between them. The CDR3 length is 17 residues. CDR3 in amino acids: CASSPGGQPRILGELFF. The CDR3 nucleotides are TGTGCCAGCAGCCCAGGCGGGCAACCTAGGATACTCGGGGAGCTGTTTTTT.

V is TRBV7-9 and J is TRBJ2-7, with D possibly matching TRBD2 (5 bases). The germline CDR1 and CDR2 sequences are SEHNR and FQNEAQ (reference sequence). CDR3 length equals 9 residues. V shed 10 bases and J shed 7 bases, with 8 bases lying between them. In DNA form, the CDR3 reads TGTGCCACCAGGAGGGAGCAGTACTTC. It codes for CATRREQYF.

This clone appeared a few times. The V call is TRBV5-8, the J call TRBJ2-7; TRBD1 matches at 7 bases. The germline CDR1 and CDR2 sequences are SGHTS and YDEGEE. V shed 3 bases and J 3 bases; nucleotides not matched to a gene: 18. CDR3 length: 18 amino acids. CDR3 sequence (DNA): TGTGCCAGCAGCTCCGAGCCAAACAGGGGCGACCTTATCTACGAGCAGTACTTC. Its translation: CASSSEPNRGDLIYEQYF.

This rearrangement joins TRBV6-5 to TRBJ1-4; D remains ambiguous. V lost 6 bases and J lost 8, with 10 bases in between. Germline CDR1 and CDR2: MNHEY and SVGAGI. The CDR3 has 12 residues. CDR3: CASRGPREKLFF. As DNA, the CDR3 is TGTGCCAGCAGGGGTCCCAGGGAAAAACTGTTTTTT.

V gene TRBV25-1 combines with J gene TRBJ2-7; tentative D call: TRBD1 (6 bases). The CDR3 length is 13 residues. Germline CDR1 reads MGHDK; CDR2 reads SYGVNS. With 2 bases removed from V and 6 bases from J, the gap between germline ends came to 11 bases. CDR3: CASSEGGRTEQYF. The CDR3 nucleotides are TGTGCCAGCAGTGAAGGGGGCAGGACCGAGCAGTACTTC.

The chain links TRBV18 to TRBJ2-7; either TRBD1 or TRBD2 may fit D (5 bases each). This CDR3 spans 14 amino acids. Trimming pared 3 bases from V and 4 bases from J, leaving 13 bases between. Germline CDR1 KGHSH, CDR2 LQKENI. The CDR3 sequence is CASSPSGREYEQYF. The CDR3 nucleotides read TGTGCCAGCTCACCTTCGGGCAGGGAGTACGAGCAGTACTTC.

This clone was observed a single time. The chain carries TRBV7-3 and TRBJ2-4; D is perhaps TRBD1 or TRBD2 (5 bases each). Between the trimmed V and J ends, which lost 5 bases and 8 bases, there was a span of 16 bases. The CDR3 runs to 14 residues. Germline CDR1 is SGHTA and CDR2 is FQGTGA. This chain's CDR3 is CASSPTEGSDIQYF. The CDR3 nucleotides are TGTGCCAGCAGCCCCACCGAGGGGTCGGACATTCAGTACTTC.

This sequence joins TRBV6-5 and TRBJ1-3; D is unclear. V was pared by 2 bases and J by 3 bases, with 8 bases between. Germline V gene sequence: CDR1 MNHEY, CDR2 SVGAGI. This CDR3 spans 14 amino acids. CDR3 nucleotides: TGTGCCAGCAGTTACGTAGGTGGTGGAAACACCATATATTTT. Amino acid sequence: CASSYVGGGNTIYF.

The CDR3 here is CASSSQGLAGGPYNEQFF. CDR3 nucleotide sequence: TGCGCCAGCAGCTCCCAAGGACTAGCGGGAGGGCCATACAATGAGCAGTTCTTC. The chain joins TRBV5-1 to TRBJ2-1; TRBD2 agrees at 15 bases. Germline lookup yields CDR1 SGHRS and CDR2 YFSETQ. The V segment lost 3 bases and the J segment 4 bases; nucleotides outside the gene matches: 8. The CDR3 is 18 amino acids.

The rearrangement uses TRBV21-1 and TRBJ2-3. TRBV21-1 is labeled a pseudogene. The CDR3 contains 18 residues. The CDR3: CASSTYPPGAEGTDTQYF. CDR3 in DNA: TGTGCCAGCAGCACCTACCCGCCCGGGGCAGAGGGGACAGATACGCAGTATTTT.

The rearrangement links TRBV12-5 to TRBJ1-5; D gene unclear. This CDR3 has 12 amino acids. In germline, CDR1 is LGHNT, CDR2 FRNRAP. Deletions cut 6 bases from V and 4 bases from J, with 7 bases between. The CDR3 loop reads CASGWDNQPQHF. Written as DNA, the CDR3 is TGTGCTAGTGGATGGGATAATCAGCCCCAGCATTTT.

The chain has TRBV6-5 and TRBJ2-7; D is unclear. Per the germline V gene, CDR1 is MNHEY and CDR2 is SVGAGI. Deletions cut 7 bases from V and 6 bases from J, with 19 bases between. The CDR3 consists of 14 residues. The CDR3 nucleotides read TGTGCCAGCACACGATCCGCTAGAGTGGGCGAGCAGTACTTC. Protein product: CASTRSARVGEQYF.

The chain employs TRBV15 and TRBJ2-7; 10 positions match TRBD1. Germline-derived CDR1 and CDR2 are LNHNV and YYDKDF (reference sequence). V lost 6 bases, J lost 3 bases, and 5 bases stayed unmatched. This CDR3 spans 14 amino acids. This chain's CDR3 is CATSPDRGVYEQYF. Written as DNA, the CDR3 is TGTGCCACCAGTCCGGACAGGGGGGTCTACGAGCAGTACTTC.